Listed here is a single T cell receptor (beta chain). Its specificity is unknown. The data were taken from a study of identical twins. Findings and caveats of the study: Partial confounding of zero-insertion analyses by invariant MAIT and iNKT cells was possible.

TCRdb reprocessed the 5' RACE reads with MiXCR, giving one entry per CDR3 protein. The data hold a few hundred thousand distinct CDR3 sequences, with around 6.5% observed a single time. The V segment lost 2 bases and the J segment 4 bases; nucleotides outside the gene matches: 8. Germline values: CDR1 SGDLS, CDR2 YYNGEE. The CDR3 runs to 16 residues. These data were also filed under a second study, of T cells expressing NK-cell markers.

The clonotype comes from a woman between 18 and 29 years old in good health. The genes are TRBV9 and TRBJ2-3; 9 bases match TRBD1. The sequenced material came from CD8+ T cells sorted from blood. The CDR3 bases are TGTGCCAGCAGCGTTTTGACAGGGGGTCGCCCAGATACGCAGTATTTT. This gives the protein CASSVLTGGRPDTQYF.